Listed below are T cell receptor beta chains from one sample, sequenced in a study of blood T cell repertoires in COVID-19. Some clones are missing from TCRdb's copy, which holds only in-frame ones; the method was immunoSEQ multiplex PCR. The sample contains around 59,000 clones, over 75% of which appear only once. The sequenced material came from peripheral blood. Every receptor here comes from a human donor in a cohort sampled during active COVID-19. Both conserved end residues are part of each CDR3. The order of the fields is V gene, clone size, D gene, J gene, CDR3 DNA, CDR3 protein. The D gene is left open where the match is weak. Clone size is not always given. Where it is, it says once, few, many or a class for expanded clones.

v_call: TRBV12-3/TRBV12-4
clone_size: -
d_call: TRBD1
j_call: TRBJ1-2
cdr3_nt: TGTGCCAGCAGTTTTAACAGGGGTAGTGGCTACACCTTC
cdr3_aa: CASSFNRGSGYTF

v_call: TRBV24-1
clone_size: -
d_call: TRBD2
j_call: TRBJ2-5
cdr3_nt: TGTGCCACCAGTGATCCCAGCGTCTGGGGGGGGGAGACCCAGTACTTC
cdr3_aa: CATSDPSVWGGETQYF

v_call: TRBV5-1
clone_size: few
d_call: TRBD1
j_call: TRBJ2-2
cdr3_nt: TGCGCCAGCAGAACGGGACAGGGGTACACCGGGGAGCTGTTTTTT
cdr3_aa: CASRTGQGYTGELFF

v_call: TRBV7-2
clone_size: -
d_call: -
j_call: TRBJ1-5
cdr3_nt: TGTGCCAGCAGCCCACATGCAGGGGCGGGAGATCAGCCCCAGCATTTT
cdr3_aa: CASSPHAGAGDQPQHF

v_call: TRBV18
clone_size: few
d_call: -
j_call: TRBJ1-5
cdr3_nt: TGTGCCAGCTCACCAGGCCAAAATCAGCCCCAGCATTTT
cdr3_aa: CASSPGQNQPQHF

v_call: TRBV18
clone_size: -
d_call: -
j_call: TRBJ1-6
cdr3_nt: TGTGCCAGCTCGCCGCAGGGGTCGAATTCACCCCTCCACTTT
cdr3_aa: CASSPQGSNSPLHF

v_call: TRBV20-1
clone_size: -
d_call: TRBD2
j_call: TRBJ2-2
cdr3_nt: TGCAGTGCTAGTCGCGGGAGAAACACCGGGGAGCTGTTTTTT
cdr3_aa: CSASRGRNTGELFF

v_call: TRBV3-1/TRBV3-2
clone_size: -
d_call: -
j_call: TRBJ2-3
cdr3_nt: TGTGCCAGCAGCCAAGGGAATCGGGGATCAGATACGCAGTATTTT
cdr3_aa: CASSQGNRGSDTQYF

v_call: TRBV7-2
clone_size: -
d_call: -
j_call: TRBJ2-5
cdr3_nt: TGTGCCAGCAGCTTAATCCCAGGAGGGGGGGGCCAAGAGACCCAGTACTTC
cdr3_aa: CASSLIPGGGGQETQYF

v_call: TRBV4-2
clone_size: -
d_call: -
j_call: TRBJ2-7
cdr3_nt: TGTGCCAGCAGCCGGTTAGCGGAGGGAACCTACGAGCAGTACTTC
cdr3_aa: CASSRLAEGTYEQYF

v_call: TRBV7-8
clone_size: -
d_call: -
j_call: TRBJ2-7
cdr3_nt: TGTGCCAGCAGCTTGGACATCTCCTCCTACGAGCAGTACTTC
cdr3_aa: CASSLDISSYEQYF

v_call: TRBV29-1
clone_size: -
d_call: TRBD2
j_call: TRBJ2-1
cdr3_nt: TGCAGCGTTGAGGGGACTAGCGGGAGTTTCAATGAGCAGTTCTTC
cdr3_aa: CSVEGTSGSFNEQFF

v_call: TRBV5-1
clone_size: -
d_call: TRBD1
j_call: TRBJ2-7
cdr3_nt: TGCGCCAGCAGCTTGGTGACAGGGGCCTCCTACGAGCAGTACTTC
cdr3_aa: CASSLVTGASYEQYF

v_call: TRBV3-1/TRBV3-2
clone_size: -
d_call: -
j_call: TRBJ2-7
cdr3_nt: TGTGCCAGCAGCCAAGATATACTAGTGACGGAGCAGTACTTC
cdr3_aa: CASSQDILVTEQYF

v_call: TRBV6-6
clone_size: once
d_call: -
j_call: TRBJ2-1
cdr3_nt: TGTGCCAGCACCGACGAGGGTTCCTACAATGAGCAGTTCTTC
cdr3_aa: CASTDEGSYNEQFF

v_call: TRBV12-3/TRBV12-4
clone_size: -
d_call: TRBD1
j_call: TRBJ1-5
cdr3_nt: TGTGCCAGCAGTAGGGACAGGGATCAGCCCCAGCATTTT
cdr3_aa: CASSRDRDQPQHF

v_call: TRBV24-1
clone_size: -
d_call: -
j_call: TRBJ1-2
cdr3_nt: TGTGCCACCAGTGACCACGCAGTGTCCTATGGCTACACCTTC
cdr3_aa: CATSDHAVSYGYTF

v_call: TRBV6-2/TRBV6-3
clone_size: few
d_call: -
j_call: TRBJ2-2
cdr3_nt: TGTGCCAGCAGTCCAGGGGAAAGGACCGGGGAGCTGTTTTTT
cdr3_aa: CASSPGERTGELFF

v_call: TRBV5-1
clone_size: -
d_call: TRBD1
j_call: TRBJ1-2
cdr3_nt: TGCGCCAGCAGCGAACGACAGGGGGCCGATGGCTACACCTTC
cdr3_aa: CASSERQGADGYTF

v_call: TRBV6-6
clone_size: -
d_call: TRBD1
j_call: TRBJ2-5
cdr3_nt: TGTGCCACCCGCGACAGGGGAGGCCGAAGCGGGGAGACCCAGTACTTC
cdr3_aa: CATRDRGGRSGETQYF

v_call: TRBV27
clone_size: -
d_call: -
j_call: TRBJ2-7
cdr3_nt: TGTGCCAGCAGTTTATGGCAGGAGGCTCGGGGGGAGCAGTACTTC
cdr3_aa: CASSLWQEARGEQYF

v_call: TRBV7-9
clone_size: -
d_call: TRBD1
j_call: TRBJ1-1
cdr3_nt: TGTGCCAGCAGCTTCGGACAGGGGCGTCTGGACACTGAAGCTTTCTTT
cdr3_aa: CASSFGQGRLDTEAFF

v_call: TRBV12-5
clone_size: -
d_call: -
j_call: TRBJ2-3
cdr3_nt: TGTGCTAGTGGTTCCCCTAGGCTAATCAGCACAGATACGCAGTATTTT
cdr3_aa: CASGSPRLISTDTQYF

v_call: TRBV3-1/TRBV3-2
clone_size: -
d_call: TRBD2
j_call: TRBJ2-3
cdr3_nt: TGTGCCAGCAGCCAACTAGGACTAGATTCGGATACGCAGTATTTT
cdr3_aa: CASSQLGLDSDTQYF

v_call: TRBV18
clone_size: -
d_call: TRBD1
j_call: TRBJ1-3
cdr3_nt: TGTGCCAGCCGGGACAGCTCATATGGAAACACCATATATTTT
cdr3_aa: CASRDSSYGNTIYF

v_call: TRBV10-1
clone_size: -
d_call: TRBD2
j_call: TRBJ2-7
cdr3_nt: TGCGCCCCCCCAAGGACTAGCGGGACCACCTACGAGCAGTACTTC
cdr3_aa: CAPPRTSGTTYEQYF

v_call: TRBV6-1
clone_size: -
d_call: -
j_call: TRBJ2-1
cdr3_nt: TGTGCCAGCAGTGACCGGGGGTTCAATGAGCAGTTCTTC
cdr3_aa: CASSDRGFNEQFF

v_call: TRBV4-3
clone_size: -
d_call: -
j_call: TRBJ1-6
cdr3_nt: TGCGCCAGCAGCCAGGACCTGACAGGTTATAATTCACCCCTCCACTTT
cdr3_aa: CASSQDLTGYNSPLHF

v_call: TRBV19
clone_size: -
d_call: TRBD2
j_call: TRBJ2-3
cdr3_nt: TGTGCCAGTAGCCGAGGTAGCGCTAGCGGGGATGATACGCAGTATTTT
cdr3_aa: CASSRGSASGDDTQYF

v_call: TRBV5-1
clone_size: -
d_call: TRBD2
j_call: TRBJ2-3
cdr3_nt: TGCGCCAGCAGCCTCAGAGCGGGAGGGACAGATACGCAGTATTTT
cdr3_aa: CASSLRAGGTDTQYF

v_call: TRBV6-2/TRBV6-3
clone_size: -
d_call: TRBD2
j_call: TRBJ2-5
cdr3_nt: TGTGCCAGCAGTTTGAGAGTAGCGGGAGCGGCAGAGACCCAGTACTTC
cdr3_aa: CASSLRVAGAAETQYF

v_call: TRBV6-6
clone_size: -
d_call: -
j_call: TRBJ2-1
cdr3_nt: TGTGCCAGCAGTTACTCCCAGGAAGTCTTCAATGAGCAGTTCTTC
cdr3_aa: CASSYSQEVFNEQFF

v_call: TRBV2
clone_size: few
d_call: TRBD2
j_call: TRBJ2-7
cdr3_nt: TGTGCCACCCTTGAACGGGGGAGGGCCGAGTACGAGCAGTACTTC
cdr3_aa: CATLERGRAEYEQYF

v_call: TRBV29-1
clone_size: few
d_call: TRBD1
j_call: TRBJ1-3
cdr3_nt: TGCAGCGTTGGGGGGCCACAGGGGGCGCCGGGAAACACCATATATTTT
cdr3_aa: CSVGGPQGAPGNTIYF

v_call: TRBV7-9
clone_size: -
d_call: TRBD1
j_call: TRBJ1-1
cdr3_nt: TGTGCCAACGAAAACTTAAGGACAGGTGAAGCTTTCTTT
cdr3_aa: CANENLRTGEAFF

v_call: TRBV1
clone_size: -
d_call: -
j_call: TRBJ2-4
cdr3_nt: TGCACCAGCAGCCAACCGGGATCCCACATTCAGTACTTC
cdr3_aa: CTSSQPGSHIQYF

v_call: TRBV7-2
clone_size: -
d_call: TRBD1
j_call: TRBJ2-3
cdr3_nt: TGTGCCAGCAGCCCCAACAGGGGGGATACGCAGTATTTT
cdr3_aa: CASSPNRGDTQYF